Listed here is a single T cell receptor (beta chain). This clonotype was detected only a few times. Its antigen is not yet known. Nothing much larger sits one base from this clone, and base qualities are not available. The V end loses 3 bases and the J end loses 7 bases, and a stretch of 12 bases separates them. The CDR3, cysteine through phenylalanine, is 13 amino acids long. The sequence is cut down to CDR3 DNA, 39 bases in frame from base 1. The germline V gene supplies CDR1 MNHEY and CDR2 SVGAGI. The data derive from a study of regulatory T cells in long-lasting Graves disease listed by TCRdb under 2021. Concerning the study at large: Newly diagnosed Graves' disease patients had taken antithyroid drugs for less than 3 months. This study used TCR sequencing and RNA sequencing of peripheral blood to compare persistent Graves' disease patients against newly diagnosed Graves' disease patients. The study was conducted in China and was registered as a clinical trial. A total of about 33 samples underwent TCR sequencing: around 13 from persistent and roughly 20 from newly diagnosed Graves' disease patients. Overall study outcomes, separate from this receptor: Only the TCR beta chain was sequenced and analyzed. TRBV28, TRBJ1-2 and TRBJ2-5 were preferentially used in persistent disease, while TRBV20-1 and TRBJ2-1 were favored in newly diagnosed disease. The authors noted that the small sample size was a limitation that may lower accuracy. Lower TCR Shannon entropy and fewer highly expanded clones were observed in persistent Graves' disease patients than in newly diagnosed patients, which suggested clonal expansion. Because the primary lesion, thyroid tissue, could not be accessed, the study looked at peripheral blood alone. Patients with persistent disease shared more public clonotypes (approximately 2,500) than newly diagnosed patients did (nearly 1,000).

The protocol used for the library was multiplex PCR. Sequencing took place on an Illumina HiSeq 4000. iRepertoire HTBI primers and Arm-PCR amplification of CDR3 regions were used to construct TCR beta libraries. Before sequencing, the PCR products underwent gel purification. On the authors' methods: Gene usage analysis of CDR3 amino acid clonotypes used the 62 TRBV and some 13 TRBJ segments found across samples. Filtered high-quality paired reads were merged into contigs using COPE and FqMerger. BLAST was used to align contigs to the IMGT TRBV, TRBD and TRBJ reference genes, and CDR3 was defined following IMGT. Any clonotype with a frequency above 0.1% was counted as a highly expanded clone. Shannon entropy served as the measure of repertoire diversity, while the Gini coefficient captured V-J evenness. Public clonotypes were defined as clonotypes shared by more than one individual. Using fastp at Q25 and MiXCR, TCRdb reprocessed the public reads and kept productive beta chains. Each CDR3 protein gets just one entry, which takes the most common genes and DNA from the rows behind it. These V and J calls originate from TCRdb's pipeline instead of the authors' own analysis. Across this sample there are about 350,000 distinct CDR3 sequences, with over 15% seen only once. The ten largest make up around 27% of the sample.

What this sample's time point label stands for: newly diagnosed GD, antithyroid drugs for less than 3 months. RNA was extracted from PBMCs in TRIzol for both TCR sequencing and RNA sequencing. Graves' disease was diagnosed according to American Thyroid Association guidelines. Patients were recruited from an endocrinology department in Xi'an, China. From each patient, 8 to 10 milliliters of peripheral blood was collected into an EDTA anticoagulant tube. Ficoll Paque Plus density gradient separation was used to isolate PBMCs, and no further T cell sorting was done. RNA quality was checked with an Agilent 2100 Bioanalyzer and agarose gel, and concentration with a NanoDrop 2000. These same records also appear under a second study, on T cells in Graves' hyperthyroidism and ophthalmopathy. As the second study states: Graves' hyperthyroidism was defined as stable when no progression to ophthalmopathy occurred over 18 months of follow-up. Hyperthyroidism patients were newly diagnosed, had a disease duration of under 2 months, and were aged 18 to 65 years. The study excluded patients with uncontrolled infections, other autoimmune diseases, pregnancy or lactation. Diagnoses relied on clinical symptoms, serum thyroxine and TRAb, thyroid ultrasound and orbital computed tomography. The TCR CDR3 was subjected to a first round of RT-PCR using the HTBI primer set and the Qiagen OneStep RT-PCR kit. Most expanded thyroid clonotypes (frequency above 0.001) were also detected in blood, suggesting blood repertoires may reflect thyroid immune responses. A model built on a 13 V-J signature distinguished ophthalmopathy from stable hyperthyroidism, reaching about 88% sensitivity and approximately 83% specificity in cross-validation and 80%/75% in testing. In validation, the model predicted progression to ophthalmopathy a median of roughly 6.1 months before onset, with 70% to 71% sensitivity and roughly 72% specificity. To identify TCR V-J signatures that set the groups apart, the researchers used a discovery cohort of 100 patients, made up of 43 with Graves' ophthalmopathy and about 59 with stable Graves' hyperthyroidism. Prospective prediction of ophthalmopathy was tested in an independent validation cohort consisting of roughly 20 hyperthyroidism patients and 15 or so patients who later progressed to ophthalmopathy. The 100 discovery patients were randomly divided into training and test sets at a 7:3 ratio. The study also compared thyroid tissue and blood T-cell repertoires from a handful of Graves' hyperthyroidism patients. Following sampling, methimazole starting at 30 mg daily was given to hyperthyroidism patients, and high-dose intravenous methylprednisolone was given to ophthalmopathy patients. A second multiplex PCR round built the libraries, followed by size selection and purification. The libraries were sequenced on an Illumina HiSeq2000 using paired-end 100 bp reads. SOAPnuke was used to process the raw data, removing reads that contained adapters or uncalled bases, had a mean Phred below 15, or lacked an exact match to the constant primer or identifier. High-quality paired reads were merged with COPE v1.2.5, and unique nucleotide sequences were defined as clonotypes. MiTCR v1.1 was used to align the clonotypes against IMGT TRBV, TRBD and TRBJ reference segments. The analysis included only V-J combinations with a frequency above 0.0001, which together covered 99.2% of the repertoires. The TCS score was defined as F50 (clonal expansion) divided by E x V (chaos), with BLOSUM62-based TCRdist calculated between CDR3 peptides within each V-J. Welch's t-statistics and random forest reduced fewer than 550 V-J features to about 13, which were used in a naive Bayes classifier (R e1071). No statistical method was used to set the sample size in advance, and investigators knew the group allocation. The paper describes TCR Vbeta CDR3 sequencing of 140 or so peripheral blood samples, made up of 40 to 45 ophthalmopathy patients, roughly 75 hyperthyroidism patients and some 17 progressor patients.

Here the sequenced sample was peripheral blood mononuclear cells (PBMCs), taken at new diagnosis, from a patient treated with antithyroid drugs. The chain is assembled from TRBV6-5 and TRBJ1-2; the D segment could be TRBD1, given 5 matching bases. This receptor was identified in a middle-aged man with Graves disease. Donor details come from another sample of the same person, matched by shared clones. The CDR3 corresponds to CASSYFQGGGYTF. The nucleotide sequence reads as follows: TGTGCCAGCAGTTATTTTCAGGGAGGTGGCTACACCTTC.